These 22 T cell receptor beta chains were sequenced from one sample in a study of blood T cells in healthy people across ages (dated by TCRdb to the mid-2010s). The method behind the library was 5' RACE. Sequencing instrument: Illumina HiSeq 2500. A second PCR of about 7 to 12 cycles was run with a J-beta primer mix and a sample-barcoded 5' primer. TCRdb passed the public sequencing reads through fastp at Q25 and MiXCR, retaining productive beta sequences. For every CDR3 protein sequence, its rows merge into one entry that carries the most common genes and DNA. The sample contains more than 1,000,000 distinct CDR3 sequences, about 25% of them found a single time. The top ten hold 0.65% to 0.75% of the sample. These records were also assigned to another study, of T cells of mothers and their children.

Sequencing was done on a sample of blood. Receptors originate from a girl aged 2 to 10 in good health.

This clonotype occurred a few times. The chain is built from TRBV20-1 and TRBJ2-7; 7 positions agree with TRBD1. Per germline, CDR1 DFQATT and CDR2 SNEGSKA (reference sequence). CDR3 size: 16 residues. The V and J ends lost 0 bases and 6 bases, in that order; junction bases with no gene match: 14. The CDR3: CSARDRQAGQACEQYF. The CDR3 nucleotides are TGCAGTGCTAGAGATCGGCAGGCCGGACAGGCCTGCGAGCAGTACTTC.

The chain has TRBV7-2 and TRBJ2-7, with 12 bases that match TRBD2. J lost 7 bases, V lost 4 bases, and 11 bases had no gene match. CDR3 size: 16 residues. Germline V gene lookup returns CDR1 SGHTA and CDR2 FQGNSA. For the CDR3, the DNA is TGTGCCAGCAGCTCTCGGACTAGCGGGAAACTGTGGGAGCAGTACTTC. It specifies CASSSRTSGKLWEQYF.

The CDR3 reads CASSLSGQKNNSPLHF. The CDR3 coding sequence is TGTGCCAGCAGCTTATCGGGACAGAAAAATAATTCACCCCTCCACTTT. J is TRBJ1-6 and V is TRBV7-2; 7 bases match TRBD1. CDR1 is SGHTA, CDR2 FQGNSA, per germline. The CDR3 runs to 16 residues. V shed 2 bases and J 5 bases; nucleotides not matched to a gene: 6.

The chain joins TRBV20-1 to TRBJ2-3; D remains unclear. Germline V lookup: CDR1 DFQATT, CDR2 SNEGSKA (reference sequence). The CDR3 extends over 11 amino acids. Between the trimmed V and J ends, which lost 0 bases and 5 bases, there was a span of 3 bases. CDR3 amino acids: CSARDVDTQYF. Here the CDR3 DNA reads TGCAGTGCTAGAGATGTAGATACGCAGTATTTT.

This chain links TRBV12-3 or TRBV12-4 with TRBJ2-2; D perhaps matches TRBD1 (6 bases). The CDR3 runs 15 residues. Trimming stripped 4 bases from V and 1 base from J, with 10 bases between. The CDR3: CASSSGQKNTGELFF. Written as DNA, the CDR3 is TGTGCCAGCAGTTCGGGACAAAAGAACACCGGGGAGCTGTTTTTT.

The CDR3 DNA follows: TGTGCCAGCAGTTTTTGGGACTACGGCACAGATACGCAGTATTTT. This translates into CASSFWDYGTDTQYF. The chain uses TRBV6-6 and TRBJ2-3; 7 positions match TRBD2. Trimming at V came to 4 bases and at J to 1 base, leaving 5 bases not matched to a gene. The CDR3 covers 15 residues. In germline, CDR1 is MNHNY, CDR2 SVGAGI (reference sequence).

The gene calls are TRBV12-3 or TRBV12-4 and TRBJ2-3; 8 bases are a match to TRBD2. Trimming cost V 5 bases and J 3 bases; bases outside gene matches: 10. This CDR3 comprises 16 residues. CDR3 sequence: CASSVGTRVATDTQYF. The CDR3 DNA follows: TGTGCCAGCAGTGTCGGGACTAGAGTCGCGACAGATACGCAGTATTTT.

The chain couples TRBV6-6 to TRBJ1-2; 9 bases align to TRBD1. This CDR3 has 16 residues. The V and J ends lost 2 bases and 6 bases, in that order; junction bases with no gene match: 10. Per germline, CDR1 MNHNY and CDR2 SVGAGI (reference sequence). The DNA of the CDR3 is TGTGCCAGCAGTTACAATGCGGGACAGGGAGTGGATGGCTACACCTTC. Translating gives CASSYNAGQGVDGYTF.

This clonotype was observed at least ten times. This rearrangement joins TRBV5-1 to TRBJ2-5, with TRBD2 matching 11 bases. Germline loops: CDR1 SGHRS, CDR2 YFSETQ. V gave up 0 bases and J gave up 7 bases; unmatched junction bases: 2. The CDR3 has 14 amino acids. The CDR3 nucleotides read TGCGCCAGCAGCTTGGAACTAGCGGGAGCGACCCAGTACTTC. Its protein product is CASSLELAGATQYF.

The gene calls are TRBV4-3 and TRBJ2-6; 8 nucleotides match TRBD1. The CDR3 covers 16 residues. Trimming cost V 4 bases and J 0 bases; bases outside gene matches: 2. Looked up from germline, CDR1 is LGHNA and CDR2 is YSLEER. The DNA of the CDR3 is TGCGCCAGCAGCCGCGGACAGGGCTCTGGGGCCAACGTCCTGACTTTC. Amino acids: CASSRGQGSGANVLTF.

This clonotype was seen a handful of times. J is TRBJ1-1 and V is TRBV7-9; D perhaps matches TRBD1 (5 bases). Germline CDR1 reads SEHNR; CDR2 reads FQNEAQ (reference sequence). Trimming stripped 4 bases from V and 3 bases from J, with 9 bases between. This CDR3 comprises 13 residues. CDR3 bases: TGTGCCAGCAGCTCAGCGGGGGACACTGAAGCTTTCTTT. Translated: CASSSAGDTEAFF.

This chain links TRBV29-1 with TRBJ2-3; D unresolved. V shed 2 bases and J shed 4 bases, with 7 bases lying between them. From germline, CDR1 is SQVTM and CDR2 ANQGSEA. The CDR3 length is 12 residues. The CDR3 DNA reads TGCAGCGTTGAATTGTTGGCAGATACGCAGTATTTT. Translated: CSVELLADTQYF.

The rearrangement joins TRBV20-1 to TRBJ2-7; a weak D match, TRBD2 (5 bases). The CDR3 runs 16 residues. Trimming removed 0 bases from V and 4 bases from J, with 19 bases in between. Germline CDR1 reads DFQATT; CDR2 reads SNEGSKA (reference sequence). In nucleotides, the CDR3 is TGCAGTGCTAGAGATGATGGGTCACTAGTTCCATACGAGCAGTACTTC. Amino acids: CSARDDGSLVPYEQYF.

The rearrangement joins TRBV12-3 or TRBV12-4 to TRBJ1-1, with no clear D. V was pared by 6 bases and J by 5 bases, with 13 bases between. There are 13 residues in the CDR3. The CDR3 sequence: CASSPGHGTEAFF. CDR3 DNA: TGTGCCAGCAGCCCCGGGCATGGAACTGAAGCTTTCTTT.

The CDR3 bases are TGTGCCAGCAGCTCCAAGACAGGGGCCTATATGATTAATGAGCAGTTCTTC. This sequence encodes CASSSKTGAYMINEQFF. V usage is TRBV11-1 and J usage is TRBJ2-5; TRBD1 matches 8 bases. The J call may not be correct, given that the DNA end is closer to TRBJ2-1. Germline CDR1 and CDR2: SGHAT and FQDESV (reference sequence). The CDR3 sequence is 17 residues long.

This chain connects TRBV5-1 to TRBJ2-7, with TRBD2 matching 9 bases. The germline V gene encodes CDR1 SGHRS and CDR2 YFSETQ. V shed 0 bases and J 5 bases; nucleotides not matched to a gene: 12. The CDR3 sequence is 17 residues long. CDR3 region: CASSLAIAGGSIDEQYF. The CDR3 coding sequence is TGCGCCAGCAGCTTGGCTATCGCGGGAGGGAGTATAGACGAGCAGTACTTC.

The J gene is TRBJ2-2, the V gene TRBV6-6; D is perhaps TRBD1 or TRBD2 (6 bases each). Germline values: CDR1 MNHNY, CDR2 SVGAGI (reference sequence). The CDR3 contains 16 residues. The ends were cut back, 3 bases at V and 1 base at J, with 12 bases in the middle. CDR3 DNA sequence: TGTGCCAGCAGTTATGAGGGGGGCCGGAACACCGGGGAGCTGTTTTTT. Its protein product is CASSYEGGRNTGELFF.

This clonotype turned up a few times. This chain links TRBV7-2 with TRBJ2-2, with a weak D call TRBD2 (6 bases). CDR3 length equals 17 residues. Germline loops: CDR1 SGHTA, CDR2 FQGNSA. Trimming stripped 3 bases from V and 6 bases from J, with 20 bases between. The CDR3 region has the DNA TGTGCCAGCAGCTTTTCCCGAACTAGCCCTTTAGCCGGGGAGCTGTTTTTT. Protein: CASSFSRTSPLAGELFF. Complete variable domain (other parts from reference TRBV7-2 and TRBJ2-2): GAGVSQSPSNKVTEKGKDVELRCDPISGHTALYWYRQSLGQGLEFLIYFQGNSAPDKSGLPSDRFSAERTGGSVSTLTIQRTQQEDSAVYLCASSFSRTSPLAGELFFGEGSRLTVL.

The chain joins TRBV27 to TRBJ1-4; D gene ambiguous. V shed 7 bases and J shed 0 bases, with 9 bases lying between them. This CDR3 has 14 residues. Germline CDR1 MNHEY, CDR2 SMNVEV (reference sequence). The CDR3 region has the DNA TGTGCCAGCAAGAGACTAGCAACTAATGAAAAACTGTTTTTT. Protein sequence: CASKRLATNEKLFF.

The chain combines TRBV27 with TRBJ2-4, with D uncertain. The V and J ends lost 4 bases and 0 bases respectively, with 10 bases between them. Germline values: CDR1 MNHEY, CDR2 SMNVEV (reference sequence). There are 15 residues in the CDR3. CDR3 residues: CASSWTVGAKNIQYF. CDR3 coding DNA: TGTGCCAGCAGTTGGACGGTTGGAGCCAAAAACATTCAGTACTTC.

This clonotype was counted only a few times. The CDR3 DNA is TGTGCCAGCAGCGTAGCGGGGATGAGCTCCTACGAGCAGTACTTC. It specifies CASSVAGMSSYEQYF. This chain joins TRBV9 and TRBJ2-7; possibly TRBD2 for D (5 bases). The CDR3 consists of 15 residues. V was shortened by 0 bases and J by 0 bases, with 10 bases between the two germline ends. CDR1 and CDR2 (germline): SGDLS, YYNGEE.

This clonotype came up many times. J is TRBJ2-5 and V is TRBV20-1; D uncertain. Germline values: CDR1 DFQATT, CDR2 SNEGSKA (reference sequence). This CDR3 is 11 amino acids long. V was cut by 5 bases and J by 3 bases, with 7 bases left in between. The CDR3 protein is CSAGWEETQYF. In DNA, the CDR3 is TGCAGTGCTGGATGGGAAGAGACCCAGTACTTC.